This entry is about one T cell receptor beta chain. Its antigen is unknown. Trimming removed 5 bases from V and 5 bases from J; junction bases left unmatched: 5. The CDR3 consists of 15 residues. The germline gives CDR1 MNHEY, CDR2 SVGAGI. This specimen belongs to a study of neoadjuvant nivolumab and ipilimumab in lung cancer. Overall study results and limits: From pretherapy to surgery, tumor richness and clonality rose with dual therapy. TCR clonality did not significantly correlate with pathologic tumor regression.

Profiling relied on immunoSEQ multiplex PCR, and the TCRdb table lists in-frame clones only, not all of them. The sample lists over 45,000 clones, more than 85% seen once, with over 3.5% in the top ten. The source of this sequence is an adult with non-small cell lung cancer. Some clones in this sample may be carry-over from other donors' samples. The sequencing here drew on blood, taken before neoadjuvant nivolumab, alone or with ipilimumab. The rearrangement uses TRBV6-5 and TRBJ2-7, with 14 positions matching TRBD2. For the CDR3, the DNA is TGTGCCAGCAGTCCAGGGACTAGCGGGAGAAACGAGCAGTACTTC. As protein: CASSPGTSGRNEQYF.